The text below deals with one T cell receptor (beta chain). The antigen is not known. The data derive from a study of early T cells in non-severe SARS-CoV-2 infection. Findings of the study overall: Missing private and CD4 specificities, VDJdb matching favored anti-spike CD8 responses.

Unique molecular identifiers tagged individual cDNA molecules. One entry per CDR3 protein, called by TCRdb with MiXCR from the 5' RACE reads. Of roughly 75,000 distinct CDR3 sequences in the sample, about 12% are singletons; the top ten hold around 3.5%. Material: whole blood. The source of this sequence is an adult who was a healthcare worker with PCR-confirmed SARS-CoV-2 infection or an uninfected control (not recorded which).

CDR3 DNA: TGCGCCAGCAGCCAAGACAGGATGTTTGGCAACACTGAAGCTTTCTTT. Residues: CASSQDRMFGNTEAFF. The gene calls are TRBV4-1 and TRBJ1-1; D unclear. The CDR3 runs to 16 residues. The germline CDR1 and CDR2 sequences are MGHRA and YSYEKL. Trimming took 0 bases from V and 2 from J, leaving 13 bases between them.